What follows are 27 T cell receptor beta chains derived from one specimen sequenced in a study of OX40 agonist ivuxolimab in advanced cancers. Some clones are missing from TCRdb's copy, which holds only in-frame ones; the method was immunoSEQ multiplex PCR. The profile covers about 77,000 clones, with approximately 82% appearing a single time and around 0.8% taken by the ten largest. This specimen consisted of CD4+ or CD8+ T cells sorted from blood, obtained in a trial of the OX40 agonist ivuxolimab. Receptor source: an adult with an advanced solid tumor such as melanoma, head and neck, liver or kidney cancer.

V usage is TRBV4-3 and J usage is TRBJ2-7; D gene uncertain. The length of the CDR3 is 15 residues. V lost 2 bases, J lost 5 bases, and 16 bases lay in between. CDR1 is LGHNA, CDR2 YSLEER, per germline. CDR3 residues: CASSQNPPPSDEQYF. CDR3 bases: TGCGCCAGCAGCCAAAACCCCCCTCCATCAGACGAGCAGTACTTC.

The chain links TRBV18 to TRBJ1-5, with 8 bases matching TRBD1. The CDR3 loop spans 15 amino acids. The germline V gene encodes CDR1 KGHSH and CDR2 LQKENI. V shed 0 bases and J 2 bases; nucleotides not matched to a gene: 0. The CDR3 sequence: CASSPPGQGNQPQHF. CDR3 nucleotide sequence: TGTGCCAGCTCACCACCGGGACAGGGCAATCAGCCCCAGCATTTT. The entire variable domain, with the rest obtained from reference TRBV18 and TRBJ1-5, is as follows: NAGVMQNPRHLVRRRGQEARLRCSPMKGHSHVYWYRQLPEEGLKFMVYLQKENIIDESGMPKERFSAEFPKEGPSILRIQQVVRGDSAAYFCASSPPGQGNQPQHFGDGTRLSIL.

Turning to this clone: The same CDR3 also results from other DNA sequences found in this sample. The CDR3 DNA sequence: TGTGCCAGCTCACCGGGAAATACCGGGGAGCTGTTTTTT. It encodes CASSPGNTGELFF. The V gene is TRBV18, the J gene TRBJ2-2; no clear D. Germline V gives CDR1 KGHSH, CDR2 LQKENI. With 3 bases removed from V and 5 bases from J, the gap between germline ends came to 7 bases. The CDR3 sequence is 13 residues long.

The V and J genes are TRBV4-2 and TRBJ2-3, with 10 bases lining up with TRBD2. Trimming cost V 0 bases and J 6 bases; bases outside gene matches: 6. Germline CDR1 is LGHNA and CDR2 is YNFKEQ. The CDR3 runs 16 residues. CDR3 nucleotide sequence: TGTGCCAGCAGCCAAGACCCAGCGGGGGGGCTCGATACGCAGTATTTT. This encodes CASSQDPAGGLDTQYF.

This chain's CDR3 is CASSFTSLVGELFF. The CDR3, as DNA: TGTGCCAGCAGCTTTACTAGCTTAGTGGGGGAGCTGTTTTTT. The chain employs TRBV7-8 and TRBJ2-2; tentative D call: TRBD2 (6 bases). This CDR3 comprises 14 residues. Germline V lookup: CDR1 SGHVS, CDR2 FQNEAQ. V dropped 3 bases and J dropped 8 bases, with 13 bases sitting between them.

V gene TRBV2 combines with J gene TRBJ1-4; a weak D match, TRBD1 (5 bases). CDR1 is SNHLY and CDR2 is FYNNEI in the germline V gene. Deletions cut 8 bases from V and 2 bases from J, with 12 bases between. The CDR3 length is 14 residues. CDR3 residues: CASWRGDTNEKLFF. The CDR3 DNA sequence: TGTGCCAGCTGGAGAGGGGATACTAATGAAAAACTGTTTTTT. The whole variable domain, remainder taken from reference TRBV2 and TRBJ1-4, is EPEVTQTPSHQVTQMGQEVILRCVPISNHLYFYWYRQILGQKVEFLVSFYNNEISEKSEIFDDQFSVERPDGSNFTLKIRSTKLEDSAMYFCASWRGDTNEKLFFGSGTQLSVL.

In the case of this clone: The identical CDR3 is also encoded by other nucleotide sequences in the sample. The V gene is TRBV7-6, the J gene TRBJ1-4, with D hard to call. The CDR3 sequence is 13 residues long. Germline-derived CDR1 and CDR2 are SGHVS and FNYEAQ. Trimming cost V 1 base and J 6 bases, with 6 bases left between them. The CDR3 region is CASSLGTDEKLFF. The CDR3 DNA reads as TGTGCCAGCAGCTTAGGGACGGATGAAAAACTGTTTTTT. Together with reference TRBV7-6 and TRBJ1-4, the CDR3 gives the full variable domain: GAGVSQSPRYKVTKRGQDVALRCDPISGHVSLYWYRQALGQGPEFLTYFNYEAQQDKSGLPNDRFSAERPEGSISTLTIQRTEQRDSAMYRCASSLGTDEKLFFGSGTQLSVL.

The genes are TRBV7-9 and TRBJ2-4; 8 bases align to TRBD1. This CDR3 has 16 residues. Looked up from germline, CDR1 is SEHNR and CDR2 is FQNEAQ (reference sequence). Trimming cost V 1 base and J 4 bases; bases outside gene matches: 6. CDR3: CASSLGGTGSKNIQYF. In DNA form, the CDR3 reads TGTGCCAGCAGCTTAGGTGGGACAGGCTCAAAAAACATTCAGTACTTC.

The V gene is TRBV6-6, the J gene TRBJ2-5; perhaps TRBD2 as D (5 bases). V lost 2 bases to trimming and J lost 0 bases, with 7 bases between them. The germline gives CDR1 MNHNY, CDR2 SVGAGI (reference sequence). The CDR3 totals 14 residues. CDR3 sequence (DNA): TGTGCCAGCAGTTACCGGGGTGACCAAGAGACCCAGTACTTC. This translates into CASSYRGDQETQYF.

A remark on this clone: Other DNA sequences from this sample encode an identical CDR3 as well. This chain's CDR3 is CASSYSSGEKLFF. DNA for the CDR3: TGTGCCAGCAGTTACTCCTCAGGTGAAAAACTGTTTTTT. This sequence joins TRBV6-6 and TRBJ1-4; D gene uncertain. V was pared by 0 bases and J by 7 bases, with 6 bases between. Per the germline V gene, CDR1 is MNHNY and CDR2 is SVGAGI (reference sequence). The CDR3 is 13 residues long.

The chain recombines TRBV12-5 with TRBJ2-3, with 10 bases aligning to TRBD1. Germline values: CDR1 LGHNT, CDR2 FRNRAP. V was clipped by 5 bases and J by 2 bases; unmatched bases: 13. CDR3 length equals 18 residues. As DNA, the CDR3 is TGTGCTAGTGGTACTGACAGGGGGCCAACCACGAACACAGATACGCAGTATTTT. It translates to CASGTDRGPTTNTDTQYF.

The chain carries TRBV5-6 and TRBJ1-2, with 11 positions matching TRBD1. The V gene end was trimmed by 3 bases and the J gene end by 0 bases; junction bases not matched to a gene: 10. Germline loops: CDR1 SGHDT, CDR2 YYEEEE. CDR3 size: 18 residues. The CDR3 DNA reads TGTGCCAGCAGCTCCTACCTGGACAGGGGGCTCACTAACTATGGCTACACCTTC. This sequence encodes CASSSYLDRGLTNYGYTF.

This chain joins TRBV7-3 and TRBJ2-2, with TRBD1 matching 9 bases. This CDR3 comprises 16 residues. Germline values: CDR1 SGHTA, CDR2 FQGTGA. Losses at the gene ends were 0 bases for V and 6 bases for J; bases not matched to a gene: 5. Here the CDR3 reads CASSLTVDRGAGELFF. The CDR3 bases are TGTGCCAGCAGCTTAACTGTGGACAGGGGAGCCGGGGAGCTGTTTTTT.

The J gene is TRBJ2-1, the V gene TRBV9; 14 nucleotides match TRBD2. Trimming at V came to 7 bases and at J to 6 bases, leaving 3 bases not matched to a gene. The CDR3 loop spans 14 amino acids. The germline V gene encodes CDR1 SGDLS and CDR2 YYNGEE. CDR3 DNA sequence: TGTGCCAGCTCCGGGACTAGCGGGGGCAATGAGCAGTTCTTC. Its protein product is CASSGTSGGNEQFF.

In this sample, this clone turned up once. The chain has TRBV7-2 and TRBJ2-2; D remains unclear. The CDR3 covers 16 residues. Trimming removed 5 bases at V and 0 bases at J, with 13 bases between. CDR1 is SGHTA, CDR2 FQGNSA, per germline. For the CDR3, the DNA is TGTGCCAGCAGCCCCCTCGCAGCGACGAACACCGGGGAGCTGTTTTTT. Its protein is CASSPLAATNTGELFF.

The CDR3 protein is CASSFTVNTEAFF. DNA for the CDR3: TGCGCCAGCAGCTTCACGGTGAACACTGAAGCTTTCTTT. The V and J genes are TRBV5-1 and TRBJ1-1; D call uncertain. Deletions cut 2 bases from V and 0 bases from J, with 5 bases between. The CDR3 totals 13 residues. Germline CDR1 and CDR2: SGHRS and YFSETQ.

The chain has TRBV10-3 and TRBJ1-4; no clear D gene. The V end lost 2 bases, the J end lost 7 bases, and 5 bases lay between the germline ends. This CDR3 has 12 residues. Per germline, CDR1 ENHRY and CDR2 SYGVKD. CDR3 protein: CAISEKSEKLFF. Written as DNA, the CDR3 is TGTGCCATCAGTGAGAAAAGTGAAAAACTGTTTTTT.

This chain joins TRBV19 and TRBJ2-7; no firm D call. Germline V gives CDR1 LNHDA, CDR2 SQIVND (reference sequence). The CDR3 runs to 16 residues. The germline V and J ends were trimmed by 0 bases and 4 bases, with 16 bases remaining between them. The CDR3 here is CASSIDSSSQLYEQYF. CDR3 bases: TGTGCCAGTAGTATAGATTCAAGCTCCCAATTGTACGAGCAGTACTTC.

As DNA, the CDR3 is TGTGCCTGGAGAAAAGCGGGAGCGACCGGGGAGCTGTTTTTT. Its translation: CAWRKAGATGELFF. The chain joins TRBV30 to TRBJ2-2, with 8 positions matching TRBD2. From germline, CDR1 is GTSNPN and CDR2 SVGIG (reference sequence). The CDR3 spans 14 residues. Trimming removed 3 bases from V and 5 bases from J; junction bases left unmatched: 5.

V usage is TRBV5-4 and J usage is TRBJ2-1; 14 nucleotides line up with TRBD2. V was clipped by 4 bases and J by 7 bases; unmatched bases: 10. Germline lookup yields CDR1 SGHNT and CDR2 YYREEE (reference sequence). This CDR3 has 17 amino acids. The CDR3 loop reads CASSPGLAGELVNEQFF. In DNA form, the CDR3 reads TGTGCCAGCAGCCCGGGACTAGCGGGAGAACTGGTGAATGAGCAGTTCTTC.

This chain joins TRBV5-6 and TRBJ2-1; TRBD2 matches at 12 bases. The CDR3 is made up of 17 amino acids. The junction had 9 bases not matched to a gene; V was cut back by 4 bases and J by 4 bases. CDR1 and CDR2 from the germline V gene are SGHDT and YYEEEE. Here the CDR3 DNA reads TGTGCCAGCAGCCTGGAGGATCTAGCGGGGGGGTACAATGAGCAGTTCTTC. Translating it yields CASSLEDLAGGYNEQFF.

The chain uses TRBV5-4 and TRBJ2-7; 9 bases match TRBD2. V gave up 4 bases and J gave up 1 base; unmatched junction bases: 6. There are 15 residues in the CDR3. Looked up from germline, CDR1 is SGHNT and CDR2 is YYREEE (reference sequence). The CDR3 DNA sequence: TGTGCCAGCAGCCCGACTAGCGGCATGTCCTACGAGCAGTACTTC. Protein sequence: CASSPTSGMSYEQYF.

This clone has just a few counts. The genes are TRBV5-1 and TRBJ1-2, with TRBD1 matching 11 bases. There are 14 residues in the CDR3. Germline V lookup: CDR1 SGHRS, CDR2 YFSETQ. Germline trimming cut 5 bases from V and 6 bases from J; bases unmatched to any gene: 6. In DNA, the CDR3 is TGCGCCAGCAGACCTGGGACAGGGGGGAATGGCTACACCTTC. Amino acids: CASRPGTGGNGYTF.

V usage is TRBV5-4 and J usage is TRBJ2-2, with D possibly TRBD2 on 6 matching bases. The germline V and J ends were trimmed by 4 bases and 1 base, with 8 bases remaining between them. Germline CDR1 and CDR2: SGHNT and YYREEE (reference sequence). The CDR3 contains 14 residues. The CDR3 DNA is TGTGCCAGCAGCAGGGACTTGAACACCGGGGAGCTGTTTTTT. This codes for CASSRDLNTGELFF.

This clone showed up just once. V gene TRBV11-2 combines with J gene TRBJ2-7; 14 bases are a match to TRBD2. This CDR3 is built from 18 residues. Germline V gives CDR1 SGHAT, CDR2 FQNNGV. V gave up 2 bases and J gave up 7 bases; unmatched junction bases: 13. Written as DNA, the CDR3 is TGTGCCAGCAGCTTACAGGGCGTCCGACTAGCGGGAGGGGGGGAGCAGTACTTC. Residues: CASSLQGVRLAGGGEQYF.

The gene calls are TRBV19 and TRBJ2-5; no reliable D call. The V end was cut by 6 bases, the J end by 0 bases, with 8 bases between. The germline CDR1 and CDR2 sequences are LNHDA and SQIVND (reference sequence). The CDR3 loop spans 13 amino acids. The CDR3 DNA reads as TGTGCCAGTAGATCAGAGTACCAAGAGACCCAGTACTTC. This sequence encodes CASRSEYQETQYF.

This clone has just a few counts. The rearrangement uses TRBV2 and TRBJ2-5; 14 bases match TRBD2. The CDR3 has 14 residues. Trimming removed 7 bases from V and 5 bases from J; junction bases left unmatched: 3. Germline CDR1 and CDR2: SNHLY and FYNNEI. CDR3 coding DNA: TGTGCCAGCACCCGGACTAGCGGGAGGGAGACCCAGTACTTC. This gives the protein CASTRTSGRETQYF.